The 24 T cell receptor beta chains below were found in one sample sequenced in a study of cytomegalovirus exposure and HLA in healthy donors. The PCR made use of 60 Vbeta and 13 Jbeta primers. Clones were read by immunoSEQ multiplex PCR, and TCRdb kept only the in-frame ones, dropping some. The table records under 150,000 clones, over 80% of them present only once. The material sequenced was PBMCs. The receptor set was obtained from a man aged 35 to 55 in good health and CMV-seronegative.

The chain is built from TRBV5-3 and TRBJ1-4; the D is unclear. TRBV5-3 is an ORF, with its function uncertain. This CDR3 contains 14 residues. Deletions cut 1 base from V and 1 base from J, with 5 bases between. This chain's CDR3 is CARSLTGTNEKLFF. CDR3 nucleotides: TGTGCCAGAAGCTTGACGGGAACTAATGAAAAACTGTTTTTT.

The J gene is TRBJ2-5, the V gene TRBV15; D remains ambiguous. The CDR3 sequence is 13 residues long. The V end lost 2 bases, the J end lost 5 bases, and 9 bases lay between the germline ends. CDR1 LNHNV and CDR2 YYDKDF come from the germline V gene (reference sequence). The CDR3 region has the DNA TGTGCCACCAGCAGATCATCTAAGGAGACCCAGTACTTC. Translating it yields CATSRSSKETQYF. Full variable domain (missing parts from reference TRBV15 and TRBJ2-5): DAMVIQNPRYQVTQFGKPVTLSCSQTLNHNVMYWYQQKSSQAPKLLFHYYDKDFNNEADTPDNFQSRRPNTSFCFLDIRSPGLGDTAMYLCATSRSSKETQYFGPGTRLLVL.

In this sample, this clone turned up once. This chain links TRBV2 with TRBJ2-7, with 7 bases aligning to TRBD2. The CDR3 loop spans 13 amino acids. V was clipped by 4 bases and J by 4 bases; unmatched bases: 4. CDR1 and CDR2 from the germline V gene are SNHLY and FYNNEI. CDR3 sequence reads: CASSGTRLYEQYF. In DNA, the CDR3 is TGTGCCAGCAGTGGGACTAGACTATACGAGCAGTACTTC.

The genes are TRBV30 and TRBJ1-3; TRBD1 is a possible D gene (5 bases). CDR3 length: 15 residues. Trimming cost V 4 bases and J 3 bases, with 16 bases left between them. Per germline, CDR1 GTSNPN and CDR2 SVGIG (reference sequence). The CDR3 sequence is CAWNTGNAVGNTIYF. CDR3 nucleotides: TGTGCCTGGAACACAGGAAACGCGGTTGGAAACACCATATATTTT.

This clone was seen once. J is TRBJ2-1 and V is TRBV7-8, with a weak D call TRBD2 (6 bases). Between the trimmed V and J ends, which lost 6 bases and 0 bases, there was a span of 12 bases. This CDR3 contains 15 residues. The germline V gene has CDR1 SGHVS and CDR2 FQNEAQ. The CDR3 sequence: CASRVRTNSYNEQFF. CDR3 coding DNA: TGTGCCAGCAGGGTGCGGACTAACTCCTACAATGAGCAGTTCTTC.

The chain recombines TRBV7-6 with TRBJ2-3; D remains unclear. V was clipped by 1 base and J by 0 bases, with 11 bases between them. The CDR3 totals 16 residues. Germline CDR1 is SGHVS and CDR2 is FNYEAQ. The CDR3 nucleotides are TGTGCCAGCAGCTTAGGGTCGGCGGTAAGCACAGATACGCAGTATTTT. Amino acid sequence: CASSLGSAVSTDTQYF.

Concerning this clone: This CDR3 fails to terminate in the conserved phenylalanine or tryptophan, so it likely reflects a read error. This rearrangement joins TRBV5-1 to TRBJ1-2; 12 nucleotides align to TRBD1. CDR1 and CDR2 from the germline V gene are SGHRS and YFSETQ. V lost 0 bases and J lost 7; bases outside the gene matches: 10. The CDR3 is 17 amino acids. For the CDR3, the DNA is TGCGCCAGCAGCTTGGGAAGGGGGACAGGGGGCTTTGCTGGCTACACCCTC. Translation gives CASSLGRGTGGFAGYTL.

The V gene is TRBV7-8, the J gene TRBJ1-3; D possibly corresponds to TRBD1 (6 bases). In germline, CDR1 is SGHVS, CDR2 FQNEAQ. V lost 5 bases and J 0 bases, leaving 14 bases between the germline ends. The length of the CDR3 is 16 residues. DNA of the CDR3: TGTGCCAGCAGCCTCGGAGGACAGAGCTCTGGAAACACCATATATTTT. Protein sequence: CASSLGGQSSGNTIYF.

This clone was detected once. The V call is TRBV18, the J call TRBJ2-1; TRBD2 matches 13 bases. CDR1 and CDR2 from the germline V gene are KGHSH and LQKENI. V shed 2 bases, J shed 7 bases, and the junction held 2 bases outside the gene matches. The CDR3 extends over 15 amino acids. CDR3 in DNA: TGTGCCAGCTCACCATGGACTAGCGGGAGTAATGAGCAGTTCTTC. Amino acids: CASSPWTSGSNEQFF.

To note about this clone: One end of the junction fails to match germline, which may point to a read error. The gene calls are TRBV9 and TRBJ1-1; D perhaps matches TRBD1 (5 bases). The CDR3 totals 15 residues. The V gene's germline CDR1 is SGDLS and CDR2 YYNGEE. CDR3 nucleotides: TGTGCCAGCAGCGTATACTTGACAGCCTACACTGGAGCTTTCTTT. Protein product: CASSVYLTAYTGAFF.

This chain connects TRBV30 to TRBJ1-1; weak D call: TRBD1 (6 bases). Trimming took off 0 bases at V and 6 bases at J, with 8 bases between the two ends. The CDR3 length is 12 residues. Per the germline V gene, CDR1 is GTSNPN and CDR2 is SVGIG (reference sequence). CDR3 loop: CAWSVRGPEAFF. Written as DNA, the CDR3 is TGTGCCTGGAGTGTGCGGGGGCCTGAAGCTTTCTTT.

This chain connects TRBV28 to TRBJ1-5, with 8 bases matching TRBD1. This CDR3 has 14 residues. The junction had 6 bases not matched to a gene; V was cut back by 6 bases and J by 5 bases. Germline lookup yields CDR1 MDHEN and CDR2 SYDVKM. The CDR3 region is CASSPDRGYQPQHF. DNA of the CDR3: TGTGCCAGCAGCCCCGACAGGGGATATCAGCCCCAGCATTTT.

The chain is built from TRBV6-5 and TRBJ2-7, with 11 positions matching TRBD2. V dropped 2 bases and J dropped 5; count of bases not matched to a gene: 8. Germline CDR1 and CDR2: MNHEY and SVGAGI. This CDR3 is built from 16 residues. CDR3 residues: CASSYGLAGGNHEQYF. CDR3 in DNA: TGTGCCAGCAGTTACGGTCTAGCGGGAGGAAACCACGAGCAGTACTTC.

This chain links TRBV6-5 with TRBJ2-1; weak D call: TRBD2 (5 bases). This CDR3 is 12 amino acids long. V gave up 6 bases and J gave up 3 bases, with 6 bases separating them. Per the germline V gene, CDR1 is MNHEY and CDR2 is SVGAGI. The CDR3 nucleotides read TGTGCCAGCAGGAGCGGCTACAATGAGCAGTTCTTC. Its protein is CASRSGYNEQFF.

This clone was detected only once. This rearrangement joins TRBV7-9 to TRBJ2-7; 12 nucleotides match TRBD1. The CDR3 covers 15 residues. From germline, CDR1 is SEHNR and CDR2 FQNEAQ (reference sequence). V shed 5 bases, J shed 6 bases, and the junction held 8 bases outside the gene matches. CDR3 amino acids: CASSENRDRGLEQYF. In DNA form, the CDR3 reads TGTGCCAGCAGCGAAAACCGGGACAGGGGGCTCGAGCAGTACTTC.

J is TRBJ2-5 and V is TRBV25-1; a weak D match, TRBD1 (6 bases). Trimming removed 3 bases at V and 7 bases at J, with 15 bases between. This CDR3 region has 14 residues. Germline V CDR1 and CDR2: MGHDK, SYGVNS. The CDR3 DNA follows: TGTGCCAGCAGTGAGGGGGCAGGGGAAGGGACCCAGTACTTC. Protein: CASSEGAGEGTQYF.

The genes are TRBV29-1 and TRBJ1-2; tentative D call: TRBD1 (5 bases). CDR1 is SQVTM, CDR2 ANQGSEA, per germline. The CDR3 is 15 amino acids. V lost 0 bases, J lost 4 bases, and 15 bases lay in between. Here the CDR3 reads CSVEDRQLFPYGYTF. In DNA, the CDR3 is TGCAGCGTTGAAGATAGACAGCTCTTCCCCTATGGCTACACCTTC. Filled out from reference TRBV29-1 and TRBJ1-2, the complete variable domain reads SAVISQKPSRDICQRGTSLTIQCQVDSQVTMMFWYRQQPGQSLTLIATANQGSEATYESGFVIDKFPISRPNLTFSTLTVSNMSPEDSSIYLCSVEDRQLFPYGYTFGSGTRLTVV.

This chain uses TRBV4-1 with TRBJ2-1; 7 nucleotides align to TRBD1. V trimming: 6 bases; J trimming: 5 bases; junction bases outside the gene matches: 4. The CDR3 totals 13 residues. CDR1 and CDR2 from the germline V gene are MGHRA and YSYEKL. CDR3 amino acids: CASRPTGNNEQFF. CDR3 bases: TGCGCCAGCAGGCCGACAGGGAACAATGAGCAGTTCTTC.

CDR3 loop: CASSPRDRVLRSPLHF. Here the CDR3 DNA reads TGTGCCAGCAGCCCCCGGGACAGGGTTCTTAGATCACCCCTCCACTTT. The rearrangement uses TRBV5-6 and TRBJ1-6; 9 bases agree with TRBD1. The V and J ends lost 4 bases and 10 bases, in that order; junction bases with no gene match: 12. This CDR3 is 16 amino acids long. Germline-derived CDR1 and CDR2 are SGHDT and YYEEEE.

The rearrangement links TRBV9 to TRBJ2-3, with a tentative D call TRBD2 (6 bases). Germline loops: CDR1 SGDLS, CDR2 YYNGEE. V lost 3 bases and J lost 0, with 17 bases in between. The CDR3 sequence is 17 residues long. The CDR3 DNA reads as TGTGCCAGCAGCGCAGGGTTAGCGGTAGACAGCACAGATACGCAGTATTTT. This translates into CASSAGLAVDSTDTQYF.

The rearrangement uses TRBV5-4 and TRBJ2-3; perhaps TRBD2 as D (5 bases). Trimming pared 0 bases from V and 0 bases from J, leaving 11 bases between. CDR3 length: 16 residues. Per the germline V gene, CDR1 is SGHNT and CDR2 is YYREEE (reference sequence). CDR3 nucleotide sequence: TGTGCCAGCAGCTTGGTACCGGGGTCTAGCACAGATACGCAGTATTTT. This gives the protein CASSLVPGSSTDTQYF.

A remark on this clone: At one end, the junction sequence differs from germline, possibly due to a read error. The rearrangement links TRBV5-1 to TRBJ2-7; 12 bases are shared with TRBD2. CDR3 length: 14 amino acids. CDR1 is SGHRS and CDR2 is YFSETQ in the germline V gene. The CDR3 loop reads CAGSSGLAGTEQYF. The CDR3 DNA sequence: TGCGCCGGCAGCTCAGGACTAGCGGGAACCGAGCAGTACTTC.

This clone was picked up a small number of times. The chain's CDR3 is CASSSGLAGVQETQYF. As DNA, the CDR3 is TGTGCCAGCAGCTCGGGACTAGCGGGGGTCCAAGAGACCCAGTACTTC. The chain uses TRBV5-4 and TRBJ2-5; 14 bases line up with TRBD2. Germline V gene lookup returns CDR1 SGHNT and CDR2 YYREEE (reference sequence). V lost 3 bases, J lost 1 base, and 2 bases stayed unmatched. The CDR3 totals 16 residues.

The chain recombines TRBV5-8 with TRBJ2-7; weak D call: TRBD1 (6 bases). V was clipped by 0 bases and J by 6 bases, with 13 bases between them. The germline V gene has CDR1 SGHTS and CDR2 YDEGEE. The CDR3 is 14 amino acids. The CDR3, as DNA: TGTGCCAGCAGCTTGGTAAGGGGGTCGGCCGAGCAGTACTTC. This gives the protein CASSLVRGSAEQYF.